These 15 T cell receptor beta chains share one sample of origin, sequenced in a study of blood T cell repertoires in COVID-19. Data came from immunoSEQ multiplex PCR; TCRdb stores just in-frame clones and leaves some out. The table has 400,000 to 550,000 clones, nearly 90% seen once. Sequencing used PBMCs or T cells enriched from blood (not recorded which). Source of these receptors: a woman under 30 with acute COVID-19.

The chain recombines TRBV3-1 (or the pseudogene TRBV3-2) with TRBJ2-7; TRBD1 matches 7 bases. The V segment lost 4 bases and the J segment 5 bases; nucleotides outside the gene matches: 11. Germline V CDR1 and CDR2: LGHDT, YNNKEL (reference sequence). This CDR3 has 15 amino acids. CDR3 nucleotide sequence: TGTGCCAGCAGCCCTCGACAGGGAAGGTGGGACGAGCAGTACTTC. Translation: CASSPRQGRWDEQYF.

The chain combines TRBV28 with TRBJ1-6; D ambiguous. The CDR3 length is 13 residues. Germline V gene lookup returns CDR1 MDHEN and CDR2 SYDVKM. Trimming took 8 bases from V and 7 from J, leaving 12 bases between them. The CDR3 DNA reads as TGTGCCAGCGTTGGGAGACTCAATTCACCCCTCCACTTT. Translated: CASVGRLNSPLHF.

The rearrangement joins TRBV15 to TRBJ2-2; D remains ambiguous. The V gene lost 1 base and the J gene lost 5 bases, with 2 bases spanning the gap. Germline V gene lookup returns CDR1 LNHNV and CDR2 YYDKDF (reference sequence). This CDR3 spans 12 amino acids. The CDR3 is CATSRVTGELFF. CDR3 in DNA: TGTGCCACCAGCAGAGTAACCGGGGAGCTGTTTTTT. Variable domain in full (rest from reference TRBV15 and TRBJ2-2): DAMVIQNPRYQVTQFGKPVTLSCSQTLNHNVMYWYQQKSSQAPKLLFHYYDKDFNNEADTPDNFQSRRPNTSFCFLDIRSPGLGDTAMYLCATSRVTGELFFGEGSRLTVL.

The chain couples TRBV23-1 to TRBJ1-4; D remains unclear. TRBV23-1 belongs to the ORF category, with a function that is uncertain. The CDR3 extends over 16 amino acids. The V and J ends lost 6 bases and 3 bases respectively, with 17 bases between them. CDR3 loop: CASSHPWRVANEKLFF. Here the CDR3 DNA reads TGCGCCAGCAGCCACCCTTGGAGGGTGGCTAATGAAAAACTGTTTTTT.

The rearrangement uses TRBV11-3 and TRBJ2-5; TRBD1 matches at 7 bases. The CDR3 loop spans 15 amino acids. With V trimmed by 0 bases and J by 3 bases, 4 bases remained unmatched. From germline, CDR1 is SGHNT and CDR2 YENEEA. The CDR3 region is CASSLEGDREETQYF. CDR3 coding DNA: TGTGCCAGCAGCTTAGAAGGAGACAGGGAAGAGACCCAGTACTTC.

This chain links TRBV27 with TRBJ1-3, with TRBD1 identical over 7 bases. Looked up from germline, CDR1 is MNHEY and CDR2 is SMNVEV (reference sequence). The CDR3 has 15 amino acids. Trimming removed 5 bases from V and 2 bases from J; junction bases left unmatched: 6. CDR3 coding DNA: TGTGCCAGCAGTGCCACAGGGGTTCCTGGAAACACCATATATTTT. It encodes CASSATGVPGNTIYF.

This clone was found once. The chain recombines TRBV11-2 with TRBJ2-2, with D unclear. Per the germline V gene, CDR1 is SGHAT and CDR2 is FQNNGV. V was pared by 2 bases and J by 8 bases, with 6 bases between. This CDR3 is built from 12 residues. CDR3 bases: TGTGCCAGCAGCTTACAACAGGGGGAGCTGTTTTTT. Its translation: CASSLQQGELFF.

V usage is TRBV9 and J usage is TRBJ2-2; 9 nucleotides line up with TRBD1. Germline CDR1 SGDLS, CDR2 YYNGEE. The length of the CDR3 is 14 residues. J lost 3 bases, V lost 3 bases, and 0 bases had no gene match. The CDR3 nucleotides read TGTGCCAGCAGCGGGACAGGGGACACCGGGGAGCTGTTTTTT. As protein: CASSGTGDTGELFF. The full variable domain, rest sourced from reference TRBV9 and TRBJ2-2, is DSGVTQTPKHLITATGQRVTLRCSPRSGDLSVYWYQQSLDQGLQFLIQYYNGEERAKGNILERFSAQQFPDLHSELNLSSLELGDSALYFCASSGTGDTGELFFGEGSRLTVL.

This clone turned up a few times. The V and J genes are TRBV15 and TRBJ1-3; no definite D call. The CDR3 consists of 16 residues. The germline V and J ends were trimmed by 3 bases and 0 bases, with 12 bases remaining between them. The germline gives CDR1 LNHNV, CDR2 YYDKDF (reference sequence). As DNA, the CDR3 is TGTGCCACCAGCAGCCTTGGCAGTTTCTCTGGAAACACCATATATTTT. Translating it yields CATSSLGSFSGNTIYF.

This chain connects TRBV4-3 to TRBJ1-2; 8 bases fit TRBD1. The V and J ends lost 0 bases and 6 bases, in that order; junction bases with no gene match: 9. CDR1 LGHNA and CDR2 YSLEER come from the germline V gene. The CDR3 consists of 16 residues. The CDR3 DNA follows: TGCGCCAGCAGCCAAGATAGGTCGGACAGGGAGGATGGCTACACCTTC. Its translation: CASSQDRSDREDGYTF.

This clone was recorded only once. The CDR3 spells CASSPGAGVYNEQFF. The DNA of the CDR3 is TGCGCCAGCAGCCCTGGAGCGGGGGTCTACAATGAGCAGTTCTTC. The genes are TRBV4-1 and TRBJ2-1; 8 bases align to TRBD2. Germline V CDR1 and CDR2: MGHRA, YSYEKL. The ends lost 4 bases at V and 3 bases at J; junction bases unmatched: 5. The CDR3 extends over 15 amino acids.

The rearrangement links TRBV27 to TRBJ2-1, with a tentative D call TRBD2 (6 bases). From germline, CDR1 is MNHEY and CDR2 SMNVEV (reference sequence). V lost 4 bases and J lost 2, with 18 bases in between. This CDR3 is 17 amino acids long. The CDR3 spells CASSSPKTRYPYNEQFF. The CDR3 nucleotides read TGTGCCAGCAGTTCTCCGAAGACTAGGTACCCCTACAATGAGCAGTTCTTC.

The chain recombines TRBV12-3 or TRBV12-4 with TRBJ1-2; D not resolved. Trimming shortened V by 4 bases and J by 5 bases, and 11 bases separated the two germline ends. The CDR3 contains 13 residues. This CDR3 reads CASSSQDQYGYTF. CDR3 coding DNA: TGTGCCAGCAGTTCACAAGATCAATATGGCTACACCTTC.

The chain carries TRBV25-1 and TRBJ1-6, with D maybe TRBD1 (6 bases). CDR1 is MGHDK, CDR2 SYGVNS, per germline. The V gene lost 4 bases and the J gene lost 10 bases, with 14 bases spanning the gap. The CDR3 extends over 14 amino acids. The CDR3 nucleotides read TGTGCCAGCAGTGGGGAAGGGGGTTTCTCACCCCTCCACTTT. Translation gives CASSGEGGFSPLHF.

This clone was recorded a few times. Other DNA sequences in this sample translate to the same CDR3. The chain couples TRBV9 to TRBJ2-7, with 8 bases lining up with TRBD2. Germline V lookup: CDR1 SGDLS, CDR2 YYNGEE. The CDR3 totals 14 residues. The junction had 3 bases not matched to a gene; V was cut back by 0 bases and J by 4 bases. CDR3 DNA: TGTGCCAGCAGCGTAGCCAGCGGGAGTTACGAGCAGTACTTC. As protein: CASSVASGSYEQYF.